This TCR beta chain was identified in a study of tumor and adjacent non-tumor tissue in lung cancer. About the study: The cohort had about 12 adenocarcinoma, a couple of squamous cell and 1 small cell patients. On average, productive TCRbeta reads reached about 4.17 million per sample. Patients were aged roughly 30 to 76, nine to eleven men and a handful of women, stage I to III.

In the case of this clonotype: Its specificity is not known. Given a much more abundant clone one base away, this may be a read error. No conserved phenylalanine or tryptophan ends this CDR3, so it is likely a read error.

CDR3 length equals 15 residues. Trimming at V came to 1 base and at J to 4 bases, leaving 3 bases not matched to a gene. Germline CDR1 is SGHDT and CDR2 is YYEEEE. Findings and limits, study-wide: In normal lung, the top 100 clones were significantly more dominant than in tumor.

Three rounds of nested PCR, following a modified ARM-PCR protocol, produced the TCRbeta library. One entry per CDR3 protein, called by TCRdb with MiXCR from the multiplex PCR reads. This table holds some 200,000 distinct CDR3 sequences, less than 80% found once. The template was RNA from unsorted bulk tissue. The sequenced material came from lung tumor tissue. This TCR came from a man aged 60 to 69 with non-small cell lung cancer. The chain recombines TRBV5-6 with TRBJ2-5; 11 bases align to TRBD2. CDR3 coding DNA: TGTGCCAGCAGCTTGTTAGCGGGAGGGGGAGAGACCCAGTACTCC. Its protein product is CASSLLAGGGETQYS.